This TCR beta chain came from a study of patients and donors after allogeneic stem cell transplantation (dated by TCRdb to 2018 to 2020). CDR1 and CDR2, per the germline V gene, are MNHEY and SVGAGI. From the cysteine up to the phenylalanine, the CDR3 has a length of 15 residues. Solely the CDR3 DNA is kept, with 45 bases framed from the first base. V lost 2 bases and J lost 4 bases; the stretch between them is 15 bases long. The library was prepared using RT-PCR. Sequencing used a NextSeq 550. The public reads were run again by TCRdb, first through fastp at Q25 and then through MiXCR, and only productive beta chains were kept. CDR3 protein sequences are deduplicated, and each keeps its most common genes and DNA. This sample has over 400,000 distinct CDR3 sequences in its table, and 15% to 20% of those were observed once. The top ten hold 7.2% of the sample. Notes on this clonotype: Its binding antigen is unknown. Base qualities are not provided; no much larger clone lies one nucleotide away.

The sample comprised blood, either unsorted or a sorted T cell fraction (not recorded which). This sequence was found in a human donor who was either an allogeneic HSCT recipient or a stem cell or donor lymphocyte infusion donor (not recorded which). It is not recorded whose cells these are; they may come from a transplant donor. The chain links TRBV6-5 with TRBJ2-7, with the D call tentatively TRBD1 or TRBD2, each fitting 6 bases. The DNA sequence follows: TGTGCCAGCAGTTACCCAGGGGCCGGGGGTTACGAGCAGTACTTC. Translated, it gives CASSYPGAGGYEQYF.